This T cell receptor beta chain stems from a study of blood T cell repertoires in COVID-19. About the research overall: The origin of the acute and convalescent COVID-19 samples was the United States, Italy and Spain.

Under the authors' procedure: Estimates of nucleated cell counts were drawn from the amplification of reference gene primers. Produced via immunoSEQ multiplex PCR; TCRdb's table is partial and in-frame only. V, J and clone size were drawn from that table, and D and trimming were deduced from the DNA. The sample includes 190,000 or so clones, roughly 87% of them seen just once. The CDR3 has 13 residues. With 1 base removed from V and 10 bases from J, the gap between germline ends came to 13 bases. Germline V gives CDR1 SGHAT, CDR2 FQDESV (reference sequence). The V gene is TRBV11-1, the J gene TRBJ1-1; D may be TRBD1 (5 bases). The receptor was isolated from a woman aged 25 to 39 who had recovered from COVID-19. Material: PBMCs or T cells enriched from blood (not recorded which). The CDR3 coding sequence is TGTGCCAGCAGCTTAGGGGGCAGCCGAGCAGCTTTCTTT. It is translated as CASSLGGSRAAFF.